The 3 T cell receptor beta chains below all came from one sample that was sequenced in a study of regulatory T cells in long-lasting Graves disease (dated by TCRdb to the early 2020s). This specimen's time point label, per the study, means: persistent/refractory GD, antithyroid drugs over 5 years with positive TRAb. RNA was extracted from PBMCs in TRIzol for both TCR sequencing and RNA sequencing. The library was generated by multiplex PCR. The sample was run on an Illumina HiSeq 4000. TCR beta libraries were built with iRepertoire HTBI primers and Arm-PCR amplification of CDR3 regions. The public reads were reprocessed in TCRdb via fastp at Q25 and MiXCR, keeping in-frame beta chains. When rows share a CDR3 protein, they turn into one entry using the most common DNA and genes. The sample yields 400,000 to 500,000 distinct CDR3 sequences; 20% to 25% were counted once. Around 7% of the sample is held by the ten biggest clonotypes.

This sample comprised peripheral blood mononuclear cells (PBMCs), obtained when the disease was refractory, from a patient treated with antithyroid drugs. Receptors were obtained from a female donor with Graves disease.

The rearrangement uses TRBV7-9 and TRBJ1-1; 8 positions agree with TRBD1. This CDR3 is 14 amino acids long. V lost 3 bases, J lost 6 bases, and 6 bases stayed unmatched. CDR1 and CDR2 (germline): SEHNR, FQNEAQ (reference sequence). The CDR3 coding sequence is TGTGCCAGCAGCTTCTCAGGGGGCGGGGCTGAAGCTTTCTTT. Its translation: CASSFSGGGAEAFF.

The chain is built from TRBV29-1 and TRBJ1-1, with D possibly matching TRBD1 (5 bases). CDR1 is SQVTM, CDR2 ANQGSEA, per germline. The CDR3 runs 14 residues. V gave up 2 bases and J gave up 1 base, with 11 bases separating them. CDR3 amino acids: CSVEQGSWNTEAFF. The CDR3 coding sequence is TGCAGCGTTGAACAGGGCTCCTGGAACACTGAAGCTTTCTTT. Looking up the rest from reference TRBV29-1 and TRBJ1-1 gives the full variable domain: SAVISQKPSRDICQRGTSLTIQCQVDSQVTMMFWYRQQPGQSLTLIATANQGSEATYESGFVIDKFPISRPNLTFSTLTVSNMSPEDSSIYLCSVEQGSWNTEAFFGQGTRLTVV.

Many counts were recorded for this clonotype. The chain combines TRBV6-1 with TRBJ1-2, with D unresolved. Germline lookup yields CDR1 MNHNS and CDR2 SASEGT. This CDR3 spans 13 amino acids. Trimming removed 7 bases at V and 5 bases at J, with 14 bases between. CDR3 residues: CASMRAPVYGYTF. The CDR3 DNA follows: TGTGCCAGCATGAGGGCCCCCGTTTATGGCTACACCTTC.